These 27 T cell receptor beta chains share one sample of origin, sequenced in a study of spatial heterogeneity in lung cancer. Described time point: sample taken at primary tumor resection. Whole RNA obtained from tumor, nontumor lung or frozen PBMC underwent sequencing without sorting. TCRdb called the 5' RACE reads again in MiXCR, with one record for every CDR3 protein. The data show 25,000 or so distinct CDR3 sequences, 4% to 6% seen once. The sample in question was PBMCs, obtained at surgery. These receptors were taken from a male donor with early-stage non-small cell lung cancer.

The sample holds many counts of this clonotype. The chain is built from TRBV4-2 and TRBJ1-1, with a possible D match to TRBD1 (5 bases). CDR1 and CDR2 from the germline V gene are LGHNA and YNFKEQ. V gave up 0 bases and J gave up 4 bases, with 18 bases separating them. The CDR3 sequence is 17 residues long. The CDR3, as DNA: TGTGCCAGCAGCCAAGAAATAGGGACGGCGGAGGTCACTGAAGCTTTCTTT. As protein: CASSQEIGTAEVTEAFF.

This clonotype was observed many times. The gene calls are TRBV12-3 or TRBV12-4 and TRBJ2-5, with D possibly TRBD2 on 5 matching bases. The CDR3 is 12 amino acids. Trimming shortened V by 3 bases and J by 5 bases, and 7 bases separated the two germline ends. For the CDR3, the DNA is TGTGCCAGCAGTTTTGAGCGGGAGACCCAGTACTTC. Translating gives CASSFERETQYF.

This clonotype was picked up many times. The V and J genes are TRBV6-5 and TRBJ2-3; TRBD1 aligns across 8 bases. Germline V gene lookup returns CDR1 MNHEY and CDR2 SVGAGI. J was trimmed by 0 bases and V by 5 bases; bases with no gene match: 13. The CDR3 has 18 residues. CDR3 residues: CASSTSTGVHRSTDTQYF. The CDR3, as DNA: TGTGCCAGCAGTACCTCGACAGGGGTACACCGAAGCACAGATACGCAGTATTTT.

This clonotype was seen at least ten times. The chain is built from TRBV2 and TRBJ2-7; TRBD1 agrees at 7 bases. The CDR3 has 15 residues. CDR1 is SNHLY, CDR2 FYNNEI, per germline. With V trimmed by 3 bases and J by 3 bases, 8 bases remained unmatched. In DNA form, the CDR3 reads TGTGCCAGCAGTGATGAACGGGACAGATTCTACGAGCAGTACTTC. Its translation: CASSDERDRFYEQYF. The full variable domain, with the rest looked up from reference TRBV2 and TRBJ2-7, is EPEVTQTPSHQVTQMGQEVILRCVPISNHLYFYWYRQILGQKVEFLVSFYNNEISEKSEIFDDQFSVERPDGSNFTLKIRSTKLEDSAMYFCASSDERDRFYEQYFGPGTRLTVT.

This clonotype was seen ten or more times. The chain recombines TRBV11-1 with TRBJ2-7; TRBD1 aligns across 8 bases. The CDR3 has 17 amino acids. J lost 4 bases, V lost 4 bases, and 15 bases had no gene match. Germline V gene data show CDR1 as SGHAT and CDR2 as FQDESV (reference sequence). This CDR3 is CASSYGPSTGVPYEQYF. CDR3 DNA sequence: TGTGCCAGCAGCTACGGACCGTCGACAGGGGTTCCTTACGAGCAGTACTTC.

This clonotype showed up many times. The chain uses TRBV11-2 and TRBJ2-2; TRBD2 matches 7 bases. The CDR3 spans 17 residues. Per the germline V gene, CDR1 is SGHAT and CDR2 is FQNNGV. V was pared by 1 base and J by 7 bases, with 12 bases of the junction left unmatched. CDR3 amino acids: CASSLVALAVNGGELFF. In DNA form, the CDR3 reads TGTGCCAGCAGCTTAGTAGCCCTAGCGGTTAATGGCGGGGAGCTGTTTTTT.

This clonotype showed up many times. This sequence joins TRBV5-1 and TRBJ1-4; tentatively, D is TRBD1 (5 bases). V was cut by 3 bases and J by 0 bases, with 9 bases left in between. CDR1 and CDR2 from the germline V gene are SGHRS and YFSETQ. This CDR3 region has 15 residues. CDR3 loop: CASSWGDATNEKLFF. CDR3 nucleotide sequence: TGCGCCAGCAGCTGGGGGGACGCAACTAATGAAAAACTGTTTTTT.

This clonotype has a count of ten or more. In DNA form, the CDR3 reads TGTGCCAGCTCACCCCTGGGACAGGGTAACACTGAAGCTTTCTTT. This sequence encodes CASSPLGQGNTEAFF. The chain joins TRBV18 to TRBJ1-1, with 9 bases that match TRBD1. The V gene's germline CDR1 is KGHSH and CDR2 LQKENI. V was pared by 3 bases and J by 2 bases, with 4 bases of the junction left unmatched. The CDR3 totals 15 residues.

CDR3 DNA: TGTGCCAGCAGCACCTCAGGCCCCGCGAACACCGGGGAGCTGTTTTTT. This sequence encodes CASSTSGPANTGELFF. This chain uses TRBV5-4 with TRBJ2-2; unclear D gene. The CDR3 extends over 16 amino acids. Germline V lookup: CDR1 SGHNT, CDR2 YYREEE (reference sequence). V dropped 4 bases and J dropped 0 bases, with 13 bases sitting between them.

The sample holds many counts of this clonotype. The chain has TRBV6-1 and TRBJ1-1, with 9 bases that match TRBD1. Germline CDR1 reads MNHNS; CDR2 reads SASEGT. The trim removed 5 bases at V and 4 bases at J, leaving 11 bases unmatched. The CDR3 spans 16 residues. DNA for the CDR3: TGTGCCAGCAGTCTCTTCGTGGGACAGGGTGTCACTGAAGCTTTCTTT. It codes for CASSLFVGQGVTEAFF.

This clonotype was picked up many times. The CDR3: CASSRDREIYGYTF. DNA of the CDR3: TGTGCCAGCAGTCGGGACAGGGAAATCTATGGCTACACCTTC. V and J are TRBV28 and TRBJ1-2; 9 nucleotides agree with TRBD1. Trimming removed 5 bases from V and 4 bases from J; junction bases left unmatched: 5. The germline V gene encodes CDR1 MDHEN and CDR2 SYDVKM. The CDR3 runs to 14 residues.

This clonotype was recorded at least ten times. The chain is built from TRBV28 and TRBJ1-1; possible D gene TRBD1, 6 bases. Trimming left V 5 bases short and J 7 bases short, with 14 bases between. Germline loops: CDR1 MDHEN, CDR2 SYDVKM. CDR3 length equals 13 residues. The CDR3 coding sequence is TGTGCCAGCAGTCTTACCAACAGGGTTGAAGCTTTCTTT. Residues: CASSLTNRVEAFF.

This clonotype was observed many times. CDR3 coding DNA: TGCGCCAGCAGCCGGGACATGGATTCTGGGGCCAACGTCCTGACTTTC. Encoded protein: CASSRDMDSGANVLTF. This rearrangement joins TRBV5-1 to TRBJ2-6, with D possibly TRBD1 on 6 matching bases. Trimming took off 4 bases at V and 1 base at J, with 12 bases between the two ends. Germline loops: CDR1 SGHRS, CDR2 YFSETQ. This CDR3 is 16 amino acids long.

The table lists this clonotype with many counts. This chain connects TRBV6-5 to TRBJ1-5, with 12 bases matching TRBD1. The CDR3 is 20 amino acids. Germline V gives CDR1 MNHEY, CDR2 SVGAGI. The V gene end was trimmed by 6 bases and the J gene end by 2 bases; junction bases not matched to a gene: 17. The CDR3 spells CASRPLAGTGGELGNQPQHF. The DNA for the CDR3 is TGTGCCAGCAGACCATTAGCCGGGACAGGGGGCGAATTGGGCAATCAGCCCCAGCATTTT.

Points on this clonotype: Given a much more abundant clone one base away, this may be a read error. The chain is built from TRBV7-2 and TRBJ2-1; a possible D gene is TRBD2 (5 bases). The CDR3 length is 16 residues. The V end lost 6 bases, the J end lost 4 bases, and 19 bases lay between the germline ends. Germline V gives CDR1 SGHTA, CDR2 FQGNSA. The CDR3 DNA sequence: TGTGCCAGCAGTCCGGGGATATTATCAATTTACAATGAGCAGTTCTTC. This encodes CASSPGILSIYNEQFF.

Many counts were recorded for this clonotype. This chain uses TRBV14 with TRBJ1-4, with 9 bases lining up with TRBD1. This CDR3 has 15 amino acids. Losses at the gene ends were 1 base for V and 5 bases for J; bases not matched to a gene: 2. Germline V gives CDR1 SGHDN, CDR2 FVKESK. The DNA for the CDR3 is TGTGCCAGCAGCCAAGGTGGGACAGGGAATGAAAAACTGTTTTTT. Its translation is CASSQGGTGNEKLFF.

This clonotype was counted at least ten times. V gene TRBV7-9 combines with J gene TRBJ1-3; D not resolved. In germline, CDR1 is SEHNR, CDR2 FQNEAQ (reference sequence). The CDR3 contains 12 residues. V was cut by 2 bases and J by 5 bases, with 4 bases left in between. CDR3 region: CASSLSRNTIYF. CDR3 DNA sequence: TGTGCCAGCAGCTTATCCAGAAACACCATATATTTT.

This clonotype was found many times. This chain connects TRBV7-8 to TRBJ2-5; TRBD1 is a possible D gene (5 bases). CDR1 and CDR2 from the germline V gene are SGHVS and FQNEAQ. The CDR3 is 15 amino acids. Deletions cut 0 bases from V and 4 bases from J, with 12 bases between. The CDR3 DNA reads as TGTGCCAGCAGCTTAGCCAGGGATGGGCGAGAGACCCAGTACTTC. Translating gives CASSLARDGRETQYF.

This clonotype was seen many times. The chain links TRBV20-1 to TRBJ2-4; 7 bases fit TRBD2. Germline V gene data show CDR1 as DFQATT and CDR2 as SNEGSKA (reference sequence). The CDR3 totals 14 residues. Trimming took 5 bases from V and 0 from J; bases not matched to a gene: 4. Here the CDR3 DNA reads TGCAGTGCTCCTCGGGAGGTAGCCAAAAACATTCAGTACTTC. Translated: CSAPREVAKNIQYF.

This clonotype was counted at least ten times. This rearrangement joins TRBV3-1 to TRBJ1-4; D gene unclear. V lost 1 base and J 7 bases, leaving 7 bases between the germline ends. The CDR3 totals 13 residues. Germline CDR1 is LGHDT and CDR2 is YNNKEL (reference sequence). The CDR3 here is CASSQGAGEKLFF. CDR3 DNA: TGTGCCAGCAGCCAAGGGGCCGGTGAAAAACTGTTTTTT.

This clonotype has at least ten counts. The gene calls are TRBV10-3 and TRBJ2-3; D ambiguous. The CDR3 has 14 residues. V shed 0 bases and J shed 1 base, with 5 bases lying between them. CDR1 and CDR2 (germline): ENHRY, SYGVKD. DNA for the CDR3: TGTGCCATCAGTGAGTCGTCTCGCACAGATACGCAGTATTTT. Its translation is CAISESSRTDTQYF.

The table lists this clonotype with a few counts. The chain joins TRBV12-3 or TRBV12-4 to TRBJ1-6, with D perhaps TRBD1 (5 bases). Deletions cut 1 base from V and 9 bases from J, with 16 bases between. This CDR3 is built from 16 residues. The CDR3 bases are TGTGCCAGCAGTTTAGACCCGGCAGGGCGAGGTTCACCCCTCCACTTT. Its translation is CASSLDPAGRGSPLHF.

This clonotype has ten or more counts. The chain links TRBV6-2 or TRBV6-3 to TRBJ2-5; TRBD2 is a possible D gene (6 bases). This CDR3 contains 13 residues. The ends were cut back, 6 bases at V and 2 bases at J, with 10 bases in the middle. Per germline, CDR1 MNHEY and CDR2 SVGEGT. CDR3 region: CASRRDLQETQYF. For the CDR3, the DNA is TGTGCCAGCAGACGGGACTTACAAGAGACCCAGTACTTC.

There are many counts of this clonotype. J is TRBJ2-3 and V is TRBV28; D is tentatively TRBD1 or TRBD2 (5 bases each). From germline, CDR1 is MDHEN and CDR2 SYDVKM. Trimming pared 6 bases from V and 2 bases from J, leaving 21 bases between. CDR3 size: 17 residues. This CDR3 is CASSYKPWWDLTDTQYF. The CDR3 DNA follows: TGTGCCAGCAGCTATAAGCCCTGGTGGGACCTCACAGATACGCAGTATTTT.

Relative to its sample, this clonotype is medium-sized. The chain carries TRBV2 and TRBJ1-5; D unclear. Trimming removed 7 bases from V and 0 bases from J, with 10 bases in between. Germline V gene lookup returns CDR1 SNHLY and CDR2 FYNNEI. The CDR3 totals 14 residues. The DNA for the CDR3 is TGTGCCAGCACGAGGCTGAATAGCAATCAGCCCCAGCATTTT. This gives the protein CASTRLNSNQPQHF.

V is TRBV5-1 and J is TRBJ2-1; 9 bases map to TRBD2. Trimming took 0 bases from V and 13 from J; bases not matched to a gene: 11. The CDR3 has 15 residues. CDR1 SGHRS and CDR2 YFSETQ come from the germline V gene. In DNA form, the CDR3 reads TGCGCCAGCAGCTTGGGTCGAACCGGGACTAGCATTCAGTTCTTC. Translating it yields CASSLGRTGTSIQFF.

There are many counts of this clonotype. This chain joins TRBV12-3 or TRBV12-4 and TRBJ1-5; 11 bases line up with TRBD1. This CDR3 spans 15 amino acids. V gave up 6 bases and J gave up 6 bases; unmatched junction bases: 7. The CDR3 coding sequence is TGTGCCAGCAGCATGGGACAGGGGGGGACTCAGCCCCAGCATTTT. This sequence encodes CASSMGQGGTQPQHF.